This entry lists 5 T cell receptor beta chains sequenced from one sample in a study of blood T cell repertoires in COVID-19. Sequencing used immunoSEQ multiplex PCR; TCRdb keeps in-frame clones, though not all of them. The data show 230,000 or so clones, more than 85% seen once. Sequencing was performed on peripheral blood. Receptors were obtained from a man aged 35 to 55 with active or convalescent COVID-19.

With regard to this clone: Other DNA sequences in this specimen translate into the identical CDR3. The V gene is TRBV24-1, the J gene TRBJ1-2; 7 bases align to TRBD1. Per the germline V gene, CDR1 is KGHDR and CDR2 is SFDVKD. J was trimmed by 4 bases and V by 4 bases; bases with no gene match: 5. This CDR3 is built from 14 residues. The DNA of the CDR3 is TGTGCCACCAGTGACCCGGGACAGACCTATGGCTACACCTTC. Translating it yields CATSDPGQTYGYTF.

The CDR3 spells CASRERTGDYEQYF. In DNA form, the CDR3 reads TGTGCCAGCAGGGAACGGACAGGGGACTACGAGCAGTACTTC. This chain links TRBV2 with TRBJ2-7; 9 bases are a match to TRBD1. Unmatched junction bases numbered 6, after V lost 6 bases and J lost 3 bases. In germline, CDR1 is SNHLY, CDR2 FYNNEI. The CDR3 length is 14 residues.

This rearrangement joins TRBV6-5 to TRBJ1-5, with 8 bases fitting TRBD1. V was clipped by 5 bases and J by 5 bases; unmatched bases: 8. CDR1 and CDR2 (germline): MNHEY, SVGAGI. The CDR3 loop spans 15 amino acids. CDR3 DNA sequence: TGTGCCAGCAGTCCTCGGACAGGGAGCCATCAGCCCCAGCATTTT. This translates into CASSPRTGSHQPQHF.

The chain has TRBV5-1 and TRBJ1-2, with TRBD1 as a possible D gene (6 bases). CDR1 is SGHRS, CDR2 YFSETQ, per germline. Trimming removed 4 bases from V and 5 bases from J, with 18 bases in between. The CDR3 runs to 15 residues. Here the CDR3 reads CASSLQGSFSYGYTF. CDR3 DNA sequence: TGCGCCAGCAGCCTACAGGGATCGTTCTCTTATGGCTACACCTTC.

The V and J genes are TRBV25-1 and TRBJ2-1, with 8 bases aligning to TRBD2. The V segment lost 5 bases and the J segment 4 bases; nucleotides outside the gene matches: 4. The CDR3 length is 14 residues. Germline lookup yields CDR1 MGHDK and CDR2 SYGVNS. CDR3: CASSSSGGYNEQFF. The DNA for the CDR3 is TGTGCCAGCAGTTCGAGCGGGGGATACAATGAGCAGTTCTTC. Drawing the rest from reference TRBV25-1 and TRBJ2-1, the complete variable domain is EADIYQTPRYLVIGTGKKITLECSQTMGHDKMYWYQQDPGMELHLIHYSYGVNSTEKGDLSSESTVSRIRTEHFPLTLESARPSHTSQYLCASSSSGGYNEQFFGPGTRLTVL.